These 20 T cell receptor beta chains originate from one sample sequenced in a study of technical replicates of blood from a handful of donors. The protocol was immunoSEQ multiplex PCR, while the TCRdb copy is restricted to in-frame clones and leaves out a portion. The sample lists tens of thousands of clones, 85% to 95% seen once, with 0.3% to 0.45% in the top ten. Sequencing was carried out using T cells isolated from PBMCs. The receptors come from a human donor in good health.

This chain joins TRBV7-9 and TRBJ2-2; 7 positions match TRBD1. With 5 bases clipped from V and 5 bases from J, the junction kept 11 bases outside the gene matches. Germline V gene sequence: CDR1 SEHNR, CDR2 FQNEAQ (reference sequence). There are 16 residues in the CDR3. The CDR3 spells CASSPLTGWDTGELFF. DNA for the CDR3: TGTGCCAGCAGCCCGCTGACAGGGTGGGATACCGGGGAGCTGTTTTTT. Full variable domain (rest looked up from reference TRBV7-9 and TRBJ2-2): DTGVSQNPRHKITKRGQNVTFRCDPISEHNRLYWYRQTLGQGPEFLTYFQNEAQLEKSRLLSDRFSAERPKGSFSTLEIQRTEQGDSAMYLCASSPLTGWDTGELFFGEGSRLTVL.

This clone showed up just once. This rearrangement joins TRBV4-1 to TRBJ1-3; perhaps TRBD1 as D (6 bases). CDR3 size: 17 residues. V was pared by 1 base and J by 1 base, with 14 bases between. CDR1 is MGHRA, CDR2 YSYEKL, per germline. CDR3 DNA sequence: TGCGCCAGCAGCCAAGCACAGGGCTGGTTTTCTGGAAACACCATATATTTT. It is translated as CASSQAQGWFSGNTIYF.

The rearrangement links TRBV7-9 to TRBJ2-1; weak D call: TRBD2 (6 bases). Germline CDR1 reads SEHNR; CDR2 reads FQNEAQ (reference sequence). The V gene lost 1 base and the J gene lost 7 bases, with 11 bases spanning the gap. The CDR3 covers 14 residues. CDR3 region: CASSLEFSGNEQFF. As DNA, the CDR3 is TGTGCCAGCAGCTTAGAATTCAGCGGGAATGAGCAGTTCTTC.

DNA of the CDR3: TGTGCCAGCAGTGACGCCGGGAGAGGTTACAATGAGCAGTTCTTC. Protein product: CASSDAGRGYNEQFF. V is TRBV2 and J is TRBJ2-1; weak D call: TRBD2 (6 bases). Germline V gene lookup returns CDR1 SNHLY and CDR2 FYNNEI. Trimming took 3 bases from V and 4 from J, leaving 13 bases between them. The CDR3 loop spans 15 amino acids.

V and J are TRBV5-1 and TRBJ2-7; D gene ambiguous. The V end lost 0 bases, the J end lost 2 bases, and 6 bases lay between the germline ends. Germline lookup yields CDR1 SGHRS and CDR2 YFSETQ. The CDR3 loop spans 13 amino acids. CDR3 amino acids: CASSLVVAYEQYF. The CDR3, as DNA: TGCGCCAGCAGCTTGGTGGTAGCCTACGAGCAGTACTTC.

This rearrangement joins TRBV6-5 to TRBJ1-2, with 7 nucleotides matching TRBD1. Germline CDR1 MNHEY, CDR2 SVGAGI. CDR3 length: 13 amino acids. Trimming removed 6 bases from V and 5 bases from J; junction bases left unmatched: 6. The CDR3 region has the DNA TGTGCCAGCAGCCAGGGACAGATTTATGGCTACACCTTC. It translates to CASSQGQIYGYTF.

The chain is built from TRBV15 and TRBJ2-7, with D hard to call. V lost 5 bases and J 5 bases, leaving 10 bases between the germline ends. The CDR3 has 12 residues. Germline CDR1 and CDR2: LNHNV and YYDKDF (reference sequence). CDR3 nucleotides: TGTGCCACCAGCGTAGACGAGGACGAGCAGTACTTC. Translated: CATSVDEDEQYF. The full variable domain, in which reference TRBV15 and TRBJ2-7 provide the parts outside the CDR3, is DAMVIQNPRYQVTQFGKPVTLSCSQTLNHNVMYWYQQKSSQAPKLLFHYYDKDFNNEADTPDNFQSRRPNTSFCFLDIRSPGLGDTAMYLCATSVDEDEQYFGPGTRLTVT.

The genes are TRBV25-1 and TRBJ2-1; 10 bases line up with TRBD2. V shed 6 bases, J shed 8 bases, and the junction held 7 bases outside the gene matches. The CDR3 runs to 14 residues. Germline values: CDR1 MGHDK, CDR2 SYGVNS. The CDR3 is CASSLAGAYYEQFF. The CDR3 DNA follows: TGTGCCAGCAGCCTAGCGGGAGCTTACTATGAGCAGTTCTTC.

The CDR3 region is CAWTPGQAGYTF. CDR3 DNA: TGTGCCTGGACCCCGGGACAGGCTGGCTACACCTTC. The chain couples TRBV30 to TRBJ1-2; TRBD1 matches 8 bases. This CDR3 is built from 12 residues. Germline lookup yields CDR1 GTSNPN and CDR2 SVGIG (reference sequence). J was trimmed by 7 bases and V by 4 bases; bases with no gene match: 5.

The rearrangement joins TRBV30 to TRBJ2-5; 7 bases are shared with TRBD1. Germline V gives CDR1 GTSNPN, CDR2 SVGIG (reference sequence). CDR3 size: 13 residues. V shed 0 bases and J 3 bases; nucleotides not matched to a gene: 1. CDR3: CAWSVQGKETQYF. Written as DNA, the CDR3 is TGTGCCTGGAGTGTACAGGGGAAAGAGACCCAGTACTTC.

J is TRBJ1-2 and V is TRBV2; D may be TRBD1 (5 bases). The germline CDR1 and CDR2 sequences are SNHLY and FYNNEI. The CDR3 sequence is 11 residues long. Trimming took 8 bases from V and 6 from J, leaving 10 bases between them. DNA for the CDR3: TGTGCCAGCGCGGGGGGGAATGGCTACACCTTC. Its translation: CASAGGNGYTF. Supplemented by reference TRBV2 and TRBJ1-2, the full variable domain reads EPEVTQTPSHQVTQMGQEVILRCVPISNHLYFYWYRQILGQKVEFLVSFYNNEISEKSEIFDDQFSVERPDGSNFTLKIRSTKLEDSAMYFCASAGGNGYTFGSGTRLTVV.

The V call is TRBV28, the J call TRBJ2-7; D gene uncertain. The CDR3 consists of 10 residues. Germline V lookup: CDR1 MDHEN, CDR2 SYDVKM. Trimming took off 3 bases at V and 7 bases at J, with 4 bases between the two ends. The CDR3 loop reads CASSFKEQYF. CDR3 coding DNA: TGTGCCAGCAGTTTTAAAGAGCAGTACTTC. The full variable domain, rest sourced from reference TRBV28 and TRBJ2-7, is DVKVTQSSRYLVKRTGEKVFLECVQDMDHENMFWYRQDPGLGLRLIYFSYDVKMKEKGDIPEGYSVSREKKERFSLILESASTNQTSMYLCASSFKEQYFGPGTRLTVT.

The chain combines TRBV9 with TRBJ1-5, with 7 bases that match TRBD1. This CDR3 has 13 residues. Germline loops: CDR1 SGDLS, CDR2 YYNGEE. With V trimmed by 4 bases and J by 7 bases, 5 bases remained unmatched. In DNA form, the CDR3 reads TGTGCCAGCAGCCCTCAGGGACAGCAGCCCCAGCATTTT. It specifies CASSPQGQQPQHF. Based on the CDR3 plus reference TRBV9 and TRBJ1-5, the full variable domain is DSGVTQTPKHLITATGQRVTLRCSPRSGDLSVYWYQQSLDQGLQFLIQYYNGEERAKGNILERFSAQQFPDLHSELNLSSLELGDSALYFCASSPQGQQPQHFGDGTRLSIL.

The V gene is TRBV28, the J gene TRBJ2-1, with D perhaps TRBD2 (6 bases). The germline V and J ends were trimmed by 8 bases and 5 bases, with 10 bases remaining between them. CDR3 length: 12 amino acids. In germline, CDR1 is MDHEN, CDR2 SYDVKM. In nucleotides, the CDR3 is TGTGCCAGCTCCGAGCGGGACAATGAGCAGTTCTTC. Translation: CASSERDNEQFF. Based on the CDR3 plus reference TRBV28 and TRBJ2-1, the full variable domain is DVKVTQSSRYLVKRTGEKVFLECVQDMDHENMFWYRQDPGLGLRLIYFSYDVKMKEKGDIPEGYSVSREKKERFSLILESASTNQTSMYLCASSERDNEQFFGPGTRLTVL.

DNA of the CDR3: TGCGCCAGCAGCTTGGGTGACAGGTCGTGGGAGGCTTTCTTT. This translates into CASSLGDRSWEAFF. The chain is built from TRBV5-1 and TRBJ1-1; perhaps TRBD1 as D (6 bases). CDR3 length: 14 residues. Germline CDR1 is SGHRS and CDR2 is YFSETQ. Trimming took off 0 bases at V and 11 bases at J, with 17 bases between the two ends.

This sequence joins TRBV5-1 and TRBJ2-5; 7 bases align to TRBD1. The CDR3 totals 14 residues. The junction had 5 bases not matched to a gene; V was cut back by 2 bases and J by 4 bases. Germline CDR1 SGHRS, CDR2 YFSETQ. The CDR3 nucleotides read TGCGCCAGCAGCTTCCCAGGGGGTGTAGAGACCCAGTACTTC. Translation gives CASSFPGGVETQYF.

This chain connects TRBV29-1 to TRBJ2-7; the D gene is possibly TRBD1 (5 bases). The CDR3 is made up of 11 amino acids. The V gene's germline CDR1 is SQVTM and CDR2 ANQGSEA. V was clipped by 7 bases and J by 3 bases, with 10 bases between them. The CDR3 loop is CSAQGVYEQYF. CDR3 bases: TGCAGCGCGCAGGGCGTCTACGAGCAGTACTTC.

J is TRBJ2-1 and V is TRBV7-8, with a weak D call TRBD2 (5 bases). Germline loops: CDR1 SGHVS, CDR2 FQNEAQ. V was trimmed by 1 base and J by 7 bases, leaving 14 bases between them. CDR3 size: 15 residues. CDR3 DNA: TGTGCCAGCAGCTTAGTCGTGGGAGCACGAAATGAGCAGTTCTTC. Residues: CASSLVVGARNEQFF.

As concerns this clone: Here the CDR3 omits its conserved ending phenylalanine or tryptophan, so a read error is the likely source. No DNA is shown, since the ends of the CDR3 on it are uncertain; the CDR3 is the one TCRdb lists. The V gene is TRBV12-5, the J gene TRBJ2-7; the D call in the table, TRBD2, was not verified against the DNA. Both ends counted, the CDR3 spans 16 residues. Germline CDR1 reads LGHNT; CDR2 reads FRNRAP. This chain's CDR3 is CASGLNGSARPPPGDS.

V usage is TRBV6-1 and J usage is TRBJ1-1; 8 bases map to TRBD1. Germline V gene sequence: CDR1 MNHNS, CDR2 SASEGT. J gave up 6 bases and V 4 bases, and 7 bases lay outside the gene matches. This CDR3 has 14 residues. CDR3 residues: CASSVAGGWAEAFF. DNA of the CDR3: TGTGCCAGCAGTGTGGCAGGGGGCTGGGCTGAAGCTTTCTTT.